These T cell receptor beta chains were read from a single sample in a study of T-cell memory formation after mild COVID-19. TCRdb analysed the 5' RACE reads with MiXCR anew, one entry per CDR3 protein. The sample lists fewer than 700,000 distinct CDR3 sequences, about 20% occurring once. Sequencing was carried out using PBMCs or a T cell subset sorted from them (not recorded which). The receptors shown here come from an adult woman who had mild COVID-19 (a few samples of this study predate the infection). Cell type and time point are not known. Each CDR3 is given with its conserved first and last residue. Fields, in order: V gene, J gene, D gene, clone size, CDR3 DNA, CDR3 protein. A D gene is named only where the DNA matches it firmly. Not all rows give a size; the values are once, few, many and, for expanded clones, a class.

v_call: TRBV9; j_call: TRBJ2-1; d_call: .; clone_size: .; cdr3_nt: TGTGCCAGCAGCGTAGATGGCTCCCCCAATGAGCAGTTCTTC; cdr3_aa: CASSVDGSPNEQFF
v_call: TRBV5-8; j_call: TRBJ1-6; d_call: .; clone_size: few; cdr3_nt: TGTGCCAGCAGCTTGGAGATCGGACAGTTCAATTCACCCCTCCACTTT; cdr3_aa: CASSLEIGQFNSPLHF
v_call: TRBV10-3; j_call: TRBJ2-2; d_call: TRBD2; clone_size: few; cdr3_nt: TGTGCCATCAGTGAGTCTCCTAGCGGGGACCCTAACACCGGGGAGCTGTTTTTT; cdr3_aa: CAISESPSGDPNTGELFF
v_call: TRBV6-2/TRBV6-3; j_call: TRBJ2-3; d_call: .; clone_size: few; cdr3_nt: TGTGCCAGCGGCTCGGGAGGCACAGATACGCAGTATTTT; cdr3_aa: CASGSGGTDTQYF
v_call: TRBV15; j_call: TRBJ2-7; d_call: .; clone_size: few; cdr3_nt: TGTGCCACCAGCAGCGGGGATGGGGACGAGCAGTACTTC; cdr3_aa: CATSSGDGDEQYF
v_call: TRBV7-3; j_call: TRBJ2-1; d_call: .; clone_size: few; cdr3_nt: TGTGCCAGCAGCTTAATTAGCGTACAAACCCATGAGCAGTTCTTC; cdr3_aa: CASSLISVQTHEQFF
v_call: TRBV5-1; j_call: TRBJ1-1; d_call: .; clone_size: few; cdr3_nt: TGCGCCAGCAGCTTGGCTGGGCAGGGGAGCACTGAAGCTTTCTTT; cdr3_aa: CASSLAGQGSTEAFF
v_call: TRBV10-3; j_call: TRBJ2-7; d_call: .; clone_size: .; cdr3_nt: TGTGCCATCAGTGAGGAATCTCCGGGACCCTCATCCACCTACGAGCAGTACTTC; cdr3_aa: CAISEESPGPSSTYEQYF
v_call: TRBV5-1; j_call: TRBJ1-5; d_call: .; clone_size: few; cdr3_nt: TGCGCCAGCAGCTTGAGAGGGGATGGTAATCAGCCCCAGCATTTT; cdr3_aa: CASSLRGDGNQPQHF
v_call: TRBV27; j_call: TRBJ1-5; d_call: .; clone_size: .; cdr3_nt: TGTGCCAGCGGAAATCAGCCCCAGCATTTT; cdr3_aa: CASGNQPQHF
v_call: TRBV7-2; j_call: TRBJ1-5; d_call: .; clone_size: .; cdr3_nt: TGTGCCAGCAGCCCGGGGCCGGGAACCCTCTATCAGCCCCAGCATTTT; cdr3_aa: CASSPGPGTLYQPQHF
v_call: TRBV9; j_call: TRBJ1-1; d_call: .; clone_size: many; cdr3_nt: TGTGCCAGCACGATGGTCGGGGGCACTGAAGCTTTCTTT; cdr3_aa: CASTMVGGTEAFF
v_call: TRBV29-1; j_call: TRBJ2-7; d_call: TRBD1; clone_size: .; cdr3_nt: TGCAGCGCTGGGACAGGGGGCTCCTACGAGCAGTACTTC; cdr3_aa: CSAGTGGSYEQYF
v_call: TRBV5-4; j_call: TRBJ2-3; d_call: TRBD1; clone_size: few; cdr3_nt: TGTGCCAGCAGACCGGGACAGGGAATATCAGATACGCAGTATTTT; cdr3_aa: CASRPGQGISDTQYF
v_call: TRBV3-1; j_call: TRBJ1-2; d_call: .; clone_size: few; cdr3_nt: TGTGCCAGCAGCTCGCGACAGGTTGGGGATGGCTACACCTTC; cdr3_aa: CASSSRQVGDGYTF
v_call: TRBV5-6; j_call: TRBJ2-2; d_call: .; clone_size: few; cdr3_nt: TGTGCCAGCAGCTTGGACAGTATTCCCACCGGGGAGCTGTTTTTT; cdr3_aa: CASSLDSIPTGELFF
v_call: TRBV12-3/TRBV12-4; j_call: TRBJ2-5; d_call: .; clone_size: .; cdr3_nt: TGTGCCAGCAGTTTTCTCCGGAAACAAGAGACCCAGTACTTC; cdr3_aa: CASSFLRKQETQYF
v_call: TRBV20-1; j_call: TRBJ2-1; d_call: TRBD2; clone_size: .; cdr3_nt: TGCAGTGCTAGATCTCCGACTAGCGGGGGCACCAATGAGCAGTTCTTC; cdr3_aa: CSARSPTSGGTNEQFF
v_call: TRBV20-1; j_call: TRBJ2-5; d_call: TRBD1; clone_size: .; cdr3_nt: TGCAGTGCTAGAGCGACAGGGCAAGAGACCCAGTACTTC; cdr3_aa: CSARATGQETQYF
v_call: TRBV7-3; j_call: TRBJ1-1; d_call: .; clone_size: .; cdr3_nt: TGTGCCAGCAGCGAGAGGGGATCGAACACTGAAGCTTTCTTT; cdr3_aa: CASSERGSNTEAFF
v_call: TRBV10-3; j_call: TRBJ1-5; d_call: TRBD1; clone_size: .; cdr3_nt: TGTGCCATCAGTGAGTCCACGACAGGGAGGGATCAGCCCCAGCATTTT; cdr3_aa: CAISESTTGRDQPQHF
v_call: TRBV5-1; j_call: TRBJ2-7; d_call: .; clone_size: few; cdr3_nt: TGCGCCAGCAGCTTGGAGTTTCTAGCGATAATAAGCTCCTACGAGCAGTACTTC; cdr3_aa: CASSLEFLAIISSYEQYF
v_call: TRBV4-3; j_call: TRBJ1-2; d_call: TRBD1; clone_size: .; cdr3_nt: TGCGCCAGCAGCCCAAGGGACAGGGATGATGGCTACACCTTC; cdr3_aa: CASSPRDRDDGYTF
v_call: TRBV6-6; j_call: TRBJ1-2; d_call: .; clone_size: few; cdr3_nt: TGTGCCAGCAGTTACGTGGGGCCCGGCTACACCTTC; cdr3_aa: CASSYVGPGYTF
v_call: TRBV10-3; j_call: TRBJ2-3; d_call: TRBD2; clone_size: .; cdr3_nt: TGTGCCATCAAAACTAGCGGCACAGATACGCAGTATTTT; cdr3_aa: CAIKTSGTDTQYF
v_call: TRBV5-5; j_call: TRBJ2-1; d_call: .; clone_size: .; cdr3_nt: TGTGCCAGCAGCCGCCCGGGACTCCTTGAGCAGTTCTTC; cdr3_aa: CASSRPGLLEQFF
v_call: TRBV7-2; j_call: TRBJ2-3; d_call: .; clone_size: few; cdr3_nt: TGTGCCAGCACCAATGAGGATACGCAGTATTTT; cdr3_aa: CASTNEDTQYF
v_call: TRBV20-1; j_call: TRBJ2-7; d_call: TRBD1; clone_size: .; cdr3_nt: TGCAGTGCTAGGGACAGGAGTAGGACCTACGAGCAGTACTTC; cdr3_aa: CSARDRSRTYEQYF
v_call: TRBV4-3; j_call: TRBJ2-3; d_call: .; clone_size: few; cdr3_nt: TGCGCCAGCAGCGGAGGGGGCACAGATACGCAGTATTTT; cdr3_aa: CASSGGGTDTQYF
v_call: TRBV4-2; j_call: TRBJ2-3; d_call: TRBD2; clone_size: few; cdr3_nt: TGTGCCAGCAGTACCGGGGGGGACACAGATACGCAGTATTTT; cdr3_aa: CASSTGGDTDTQYF
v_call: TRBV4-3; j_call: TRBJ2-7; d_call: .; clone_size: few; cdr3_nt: TGCGCCAGCAGCCAAGGGGTGACAGGGTGGGAGCGGGGATACGAGCAGTACTTC; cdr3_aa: CASSQGVTGWERGYEQYF
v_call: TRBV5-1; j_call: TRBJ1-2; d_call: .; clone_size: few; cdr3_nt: TGCGCCAGCACCACGGGGTCTAACTATGGCTACACCTTC; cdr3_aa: CASTTGSNYGYTF
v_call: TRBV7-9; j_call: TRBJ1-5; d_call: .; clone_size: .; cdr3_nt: TGTGCCAGCCCCAGCCCGGGACAGCCCCAGCATTTT; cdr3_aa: CASPSPGQPQHF
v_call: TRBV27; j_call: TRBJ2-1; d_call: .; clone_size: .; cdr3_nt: TGTGCCAGCAGTTTAAAGGTGGACAATGAGCAGTTCTTC; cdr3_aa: CASSLKVDNEQFF
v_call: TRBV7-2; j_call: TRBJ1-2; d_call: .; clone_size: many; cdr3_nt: TGTGCCAGCAGCTTAGCGGGGGGGCCGGGCTATGGCTACACCTTC; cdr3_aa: CASSLAGGPGYGYTF
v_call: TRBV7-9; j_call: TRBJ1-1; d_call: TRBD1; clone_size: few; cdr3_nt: TGTGCCAGCAGCGCCCTGACAGGGGGTTGGACTGAAGCTTTCTTT; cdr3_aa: CASSALTGGWTEAFF
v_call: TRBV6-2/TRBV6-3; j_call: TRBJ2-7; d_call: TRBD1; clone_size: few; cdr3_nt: TGTGCCAGCAGTCATACAGGGGCCTACGAGCAGTACTTC; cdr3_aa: CASSHTGAYEQYF
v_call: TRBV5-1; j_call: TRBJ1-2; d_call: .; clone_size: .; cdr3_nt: TGCGCCAGCAGCTTGAACAGCTATGGCTACACCTTC; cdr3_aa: CASSLNSYGYTF
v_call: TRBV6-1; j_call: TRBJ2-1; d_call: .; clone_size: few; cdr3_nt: TGTGCCAGCAGAATATACCTGAATGAGCAGTTCTTC; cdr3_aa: CASRIYLNEQFF
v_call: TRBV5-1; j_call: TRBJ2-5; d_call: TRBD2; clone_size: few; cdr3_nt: TGCGCCAGCAGCTCCCCTAGCGGGATAAGGGGAGAGACCCAGTACTTC; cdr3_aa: CASSSPSGIRGETQYF
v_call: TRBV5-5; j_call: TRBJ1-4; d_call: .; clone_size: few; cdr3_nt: TGTGCCAGCAGCCCCGGGGACGGGGAGAATGAAAAACTGTTTTTT; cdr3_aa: CASSPGDGENEKLFF
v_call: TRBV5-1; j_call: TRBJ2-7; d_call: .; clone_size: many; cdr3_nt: TGCGCCAGCAGCTTGGAGGGAGCCGAGCAGTACTTC; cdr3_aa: CASSLEGAEQYF
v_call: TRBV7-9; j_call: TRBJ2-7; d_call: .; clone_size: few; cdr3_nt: TGTGCCAGCAGCCAATTCCCGGTTGGGGACTACGAGCAGTACTTC; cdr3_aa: CASSQFPVGDYEQYF
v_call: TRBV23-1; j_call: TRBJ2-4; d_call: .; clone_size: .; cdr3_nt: TGCGCCAGCAGTCATCGAGGGGTTCTAGCCAAAAACATTCAGTACTTC; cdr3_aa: CASSHRGVLAKNIQYF
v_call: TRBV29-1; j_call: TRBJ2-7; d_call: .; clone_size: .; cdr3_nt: TGCAGCGTTGACGCCCTCGGGGGAGAGCAGTACTTC; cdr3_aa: CSVDALGGEQYF
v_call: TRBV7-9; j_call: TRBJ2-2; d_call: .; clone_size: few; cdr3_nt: TGTGCCCTCTTACGGCCTGAAGGCACCGGGGAGCTGTTTTTT; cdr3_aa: CALLRPEGTGELFF
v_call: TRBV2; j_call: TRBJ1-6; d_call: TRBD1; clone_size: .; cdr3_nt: TGTGCCAGCAACCGAGATACAGGGGCGGCTAATTCACCCCTCCACTTT; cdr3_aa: CASNRDTGAANSPLHF
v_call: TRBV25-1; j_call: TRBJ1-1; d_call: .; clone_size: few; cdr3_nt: TGTGCCAGCAGTCATCCGTGGAACACTGAAGCTTTCTTT; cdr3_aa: CASSHPWNTEAFF
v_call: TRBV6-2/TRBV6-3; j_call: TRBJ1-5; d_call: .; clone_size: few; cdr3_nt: TGTGCCAGCAGTTACTCGATCCAGCCCCAGCATTTT; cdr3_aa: CASSYSIQPQHF
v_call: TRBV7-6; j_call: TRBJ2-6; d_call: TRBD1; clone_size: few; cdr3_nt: TGTGCCAGCAGCTCGCTACCCAGGGGGCATGGGGCCAACGTCCTGACTTTC; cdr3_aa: CASSSLPRGHGANVLTF
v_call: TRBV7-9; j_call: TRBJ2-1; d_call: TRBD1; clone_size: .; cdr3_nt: TGTGCCAGCAGCTTAGAAGTGCTCCAGGGACAGCCTCCATACAATGAGCAGTTCTTC; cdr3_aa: CASSLEVLQGQPPYNEQFF